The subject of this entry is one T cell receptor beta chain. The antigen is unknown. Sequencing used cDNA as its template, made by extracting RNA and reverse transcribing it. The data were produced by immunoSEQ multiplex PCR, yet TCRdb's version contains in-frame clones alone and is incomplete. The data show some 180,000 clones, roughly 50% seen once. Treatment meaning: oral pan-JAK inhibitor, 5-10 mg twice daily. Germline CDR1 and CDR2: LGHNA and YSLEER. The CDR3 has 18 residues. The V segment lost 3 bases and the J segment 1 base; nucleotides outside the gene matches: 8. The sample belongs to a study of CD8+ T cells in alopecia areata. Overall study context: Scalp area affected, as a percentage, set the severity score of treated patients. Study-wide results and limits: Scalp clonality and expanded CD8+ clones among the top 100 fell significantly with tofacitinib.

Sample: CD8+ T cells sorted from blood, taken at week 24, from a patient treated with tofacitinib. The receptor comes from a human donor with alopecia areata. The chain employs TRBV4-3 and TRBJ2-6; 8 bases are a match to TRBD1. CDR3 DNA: TGCGCCAGCAGCCAGGGACAGGCCCTCCGGTCTGGGGCCAACGTCCTGACTTTC. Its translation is CASSQGQALRSGANVLTF.